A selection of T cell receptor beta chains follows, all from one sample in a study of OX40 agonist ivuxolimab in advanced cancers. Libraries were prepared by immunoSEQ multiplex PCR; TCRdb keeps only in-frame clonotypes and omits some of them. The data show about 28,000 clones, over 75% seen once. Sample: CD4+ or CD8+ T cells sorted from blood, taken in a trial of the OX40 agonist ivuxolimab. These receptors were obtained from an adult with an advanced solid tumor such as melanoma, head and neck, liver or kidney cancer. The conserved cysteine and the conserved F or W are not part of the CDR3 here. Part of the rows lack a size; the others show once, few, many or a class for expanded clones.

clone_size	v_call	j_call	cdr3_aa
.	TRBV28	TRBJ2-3	ASSLYYRGANTDTQY
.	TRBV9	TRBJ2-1	ASSPNPGLANNEQF
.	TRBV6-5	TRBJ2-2	ASSRDRAGTGELF
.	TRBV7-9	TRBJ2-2	ASSPVWTGATGELF
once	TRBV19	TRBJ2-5	ASSMGTGQETQY
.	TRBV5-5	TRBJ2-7	ASSLSNYEQY
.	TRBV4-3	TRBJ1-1	ASSDQSSGSEAF
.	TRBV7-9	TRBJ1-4	ASSSGLDSGPGKPEKLF
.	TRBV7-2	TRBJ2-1	ASRLSGGPWGSSYNEQF
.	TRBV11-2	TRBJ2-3	ASSLVVADTQY
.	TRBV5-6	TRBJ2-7	ASSFTYEQY
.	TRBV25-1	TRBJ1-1	ASSEYGVGGTEAF
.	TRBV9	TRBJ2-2	ASSLWRETTGELF
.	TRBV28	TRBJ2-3	ASSLMAGATDTQY
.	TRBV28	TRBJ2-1	ASSSGLAGGVTYNEQF
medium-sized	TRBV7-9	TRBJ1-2	ASSLTGWYGYT
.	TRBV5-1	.	ASSLEGTGLTYEQY
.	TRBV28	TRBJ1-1	ASSLRTIPEAF
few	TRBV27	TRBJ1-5	ASSGTGKKPQH
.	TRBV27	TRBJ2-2	ASSPLAGINTGELF
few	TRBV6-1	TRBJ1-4	ASRKEFFWEKLF
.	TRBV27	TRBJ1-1	ASSLSPTPNTEAF
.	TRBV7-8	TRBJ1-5	ASSLVWGTGWQYSNQPQH
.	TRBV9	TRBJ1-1	ASSGRTAGGAF
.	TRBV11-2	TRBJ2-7	ASSFGAFYEQY
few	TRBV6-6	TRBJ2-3	ASSRTSGGGTDTQY
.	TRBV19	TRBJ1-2	ASSISGGARPYNGYT